These T cell receptor beta chains were read from a single sample in a study of Graves' ophthalmopathy and Graves' hyperthyroidism. TCRdb independently ran MiXCR on the multiplex PCR reads; one entry per CDR3 protein. The sample carries a few hundred thousand distinct CDR3 sequences, 35% to 45% recorded once. The specimen sequenced was peripheral blood or thyroid tissue (not recorded which). These receptor sequences come from an adult man with Graves' hyperthyroidism. CDR3s include the opening cysteine and the closing phenylalanine or tryptophan. A D gene is named only where the DNA matches it firmly. Clone size appears in some rows only: once, few, many, or a class for an expanded clone.

>TRBJ2-7|many|TRBV4-1|TRBD2
TGCGCCAGCAGCCACTCGACTAGCGGGGCTGCCTACGAGCAGTACTTC
CASSHSTSGAAYEQYF
>TRBJ1-6|many|TRBV5-1|TRBD1
TGCGCCAGCAGCCGGGACAGGACCTATAATTCACCCCTCCACTTT
CASSRDRTYNSPLHF
>TRBJ2-7|NA|TRBV20-1|NA
TGCAGTGCTAGAAGGGCGGGGGACAATGAGCAGTACTTC
CSARRAGDNEQYF
>TRBJ1-1|many|TRBV6-5|NA
TGTGCCAGCAGTGAAGAGGCAGGGCAATTGAGCACTGAAGCTTTCTTT
CASSEEAGQLSTEAFF
>TRBJ1-2|NA|TRBV5-1|NA
TGCGCCAGCAGGGAACAGGCCAGTTCTTATGGCTACACCTTC
CASREQASSYGYTF
>TRBJ1-2|NA|TRBV5-1|NA
TGCGCCAGCAGCTTGAACTCAGGGAGGAACTATGGCTACACCTTC
CASSLNSGRNYGYTF
>TRBJ2-7|once|TRBV7-2|NA
TGTGCCAGCAGCTTAGCGTCGGGACACCGCCGCGAGCAGTACTTC
CASSLASGHRREQYF
>TRBJ2-7|many|TRBV12-3/TRBV12-4|TRBD1
TGTGCCAGCAGAAAACAGGGGACCCACGAGCAGTACTTC
CASRKQGTHEQYF
>TRBJ2-7|many|TRBV6-5|TRBD1
TGTGCCAGCAGGGAGACAGGGGACTACGAGCAGTACTTC
CASRETGDYEQYF
>TRBJ2-2|NA|TRBV4-1|NA
TGCGCCAGCAGCCAAGATTTCGGGGTTCGGAGAACCGGGGAGCTGTTTTTT
CASSQDFGVRRTGELFF
>TRBJ2-7|many|TRBV4-1|NA
TGCGCCAGCAGCCAAGAGGAAGGGTCCTACGAGCAGTACTTC
CASSQEEGSYEQYF
>TRBJ1-2|NA|TRBV7-4|NA
TGTGCCAGCAGCTCCCCATCCCGCCGGGGGGTAAACACCTTC
CASSSPSRRGVNTF
>TRBJ1-4|many|TRBV7-9|NA
TGTGCCAGCAGCTTAGCAAGGGGGAAGGAAAAACTGTTTTTT
CASSLARGKEKLFF
>TRBJ2-7|many|TRBV2|TRBD1
TGTGCCAGCAGTGAAGAGTGGACAGGGGGCTACGAGCAGTACTTC
CASSEEWTGGYEQYF
>TRBJ2-5|many|TRBV15|NA
TGTGCCACCAGCAGAGACGGGTTAGAGACCCAGTACTTC
CATSRDGLETQYF
>TRBJ1-2|many|TRBV6-5|NA
TGTGCCAGCAGTTACCGGGCCCTAAACTATGGCTACACCTTC
CASSYRALNYGYTF
>TRBJ2-5|NA|TRBV5-1|NA
TGCGCCAGCAGCAAGGACGAACAAGAGACCCAGTACTTC
CASSKDEQETQYF
>TRBJ2-5|many|TRBV19|TRBD2
TGTGCCAGTAGCCTGACTAGCGGGAGATTGGAGACCCAGTACTTC
CASSLTSGRLETQYF
>TRBJ2-7|few|TRBV20-1|NA
TGCAGTGCTAGTCGAGGGGCGTACTCCTACGAGCAGTACTTC
CSASRGAYSYEQYF
>TRBJ2-5|NA|TRBV4-3|TRBD1
TGCGCCAGCAGCTCGGGGACAGGGGGCGCGGAGGAGACCCAGCACTTC
CASSSGTGGAEETQHF
>TRBJ1-1|NA|TRBV18|TRBD1
TGTGCCAGCTCATTACAGGGGGCGGCCACTGAAGCTTTCTTT
CASSLQGAATEAFF
>TRBJ1-3|many|TRBV20-1|NA
TGCAGTGCCAGGACAGCCTCTGGAAACACCATATATTTT
CSARTASGNTIYF
>TRBJ1-6|many|TRBV9|TRBD1
TGTGCCAGCAGTGACAGGGGGGAGAATTCACCCCTCCACTTT
CASSDRGENSPLHF
>TRBJ1-1|many|TRBV12-3/TRBV12-4|NA
TGTGCCAGCAGTCGGACGGACGATAACACTGAAGCTTTCTTT
CASSRTDDNTEAFF
>TRBJ2-7|NA|TRBV29-1|TRBD2
TGCAGCCGGGGGGAGTATCCTTCGTACGAGCAGTACTTC
CSRGEYPSYEQYF
>TRBJ1-2|NA|TRBV18|TRBD1
TGTGCCAGCTCAAACGACAGGGGAGTGGGCGGCTACACCTTC
CASSNDRGVGGYTF
>TRBJ1-1|few|TRBV20-1|NA
TGCAGTGCTAACATCGGCAGCATGAACACTGAAGCTTTCTTT
CSANIGSMNTEAFF
>TRBJ1-3|few|TRBV6-6|NA
TGTGCCAGCACGAGGCAGCGCATGACGATCTCTGGAAACACCATATATTTT
CASTRQRMTISGNTIYF
>TRBJ1-2|many|TRBV12-3/TRBV12-4|NA
TGTGCCAGCAGTCCCCCGACACGAGGCTATGGCTACACCTTC
CASSPPTRGYGYTF
>TRBJ1-6|many|TRBV7-3|NA
TGTGCCAGCAGCTTAAGAGCCCGACAGGCCCTCCACTTT
CASSLRARQALHF
>TRBJ2-7|few|TRBV4-2|NA
TGTGCCAGCAGCCAAGATGTTCGCGGGACCTCCTACGAGCAGTACTTC
CASSQDVRGTSYEQYF
>TRBJ2-7|many|TRBV5-1|NA
TGCGCCAGCAGCTTGGCTTCCTCAGGCGGGGCGCCCTACGAGCAGTACTTC
CASSLASSGGAPYEQYF
>TRBJ1-2|many|TRBV25-1|NA
TGTGCCAGCAGTGAAGGGCAGGGGTTTGGCTACACCTTC
CASSEGQGFGYTF
>TRBJ1-2|many|TRBV5-1|NA
TGCGCCAGCAGCGATCCGGGGGTCTATGGCTACACCTTC
CASSDPGVYGYTF
>TRBJ2-7|many|TRBV24-1|NA
TGTGCCACCAGTGATGGGACCTCCTACGAGCAGTACTTC
CATSDGTSYEQYF
>TRBJ1-5|NA|TRBV6-1|NA
TGTGCCAGCAGTGAAATGACAGCCAGCAATCAGCCCCAGCATTTT
CASSEMTASNQPQHF
>TRBJ1-1|NA|TRBV12-5|NA
TGTGCTAGTGGTTTAGCCCCAGGGGTGGGGAACACTGAAGCTTTCTTT
CASGLAPGVGNTEAFF
>TRBJ1-5|NA|TRBV7-8|NA
TGTGCCAGCAGCTTAGCCTTGGGGAGCAATCAGCCCCAGCATTTT
CASSLALGSNQPQHF
>TRBJ1-1|few|TRBV12-3/TRBV12-4|NA
TGTGCCAGCAGTTTCAGCGGGGGCGGCAATGAGCAGTTCTTT
CASSFSGGGNEQFF
>TRBJ2-6|NA|TRBV5-1|TRBD2
TGCGCCAGCAGCTTCGGACTAGCGGGAGGCCTCTCTGGGGCCAACGTCCTGACTTTC
CASSFGLAGGLSGANVLTF
>TRBJ2-7|many|TRBV12-3/TRBV12-4|NA
TGTGCCAGCACACGTGCAGGAAACTACGAGCAGTACTTC
CASTRAGNYEQYF
>TRBJ1-5|many|TRBV6-4|NA
TGTGCCAGCAGGGGAAGCAATCAGCCCCAGCATTTT
CASRGSNQPQHF
>TRBJ1-1|many|TRBV19|NA
TGTGCCAGTAGTATTCTATGGGAGAACACTGAAGCTTTCTTT
CASSILWENTEAFF
>TRBJ2-3|NA|TRBV24-1|TRBD2
TGTGCCACCAGTGACTATAAACTAGCGGCCACCGACGGGGATACGCAGTATTTT
CATSDYKLAATDGDTQYF
>TRBJ1-1|NA|TRBV7-9|NA
TGTGCCAGCAGCTCGGGAGTGTTGAACACTGAAGCTTTCTTT
CASSSGVLNTEAFF
>TRBJ2-2|NA|TRBV5-4|NA
TGCGCCAGCAGCTTGCGCGGGCAAAACACCGGGGAGCTGTTTTTT
CASSLRGQNTGELFF
>TRBJ1-5|NA|TRBV6-1|TRBD1
TGTGCCAGCTCAAGGGGGCGTCGAGACAATCAGCCCCAGCATTTT
CASSRGRRDNQPQHF
>TRBJ2-1|NA|TRBV7-3|NA
TGTGCCAGCAGCTTAGGTGGAGAAAGGAATGAGCAGTTCTTC
CASSLGGERNEQFF
>TRBJ1-3|many|TRBV9|NA
TGTGCCAGCAGCGCATCAGGGGTGGGAAACACCATATATTTT
CASSASGVGNTIYF
>TRBJ2-2|few|TRBV13|NA
TGTGCCAGCAGCCCTCAGACAGTTAGCGGGGAGCTGTTTTTT
CASSPQTVSGELFF
>TRBJ2-7|NA|TRBV29-1|TRBD1
TGCAGCGTTGAAGAACCGGGACAGGCCCTTTTCGAGCAGTACTTC
CSVEEPGQALFEQYF
>TRBJ2-3|NA|TRBV10-2|NA
TGCGCCAGCAACCCACCCGCCACAGATACGCAGTATTTT
CASNPPATDTQYF